This TCR beta chain originates from a study of tumor-infiltrating lymphocytes in primary liver carcinoma. Study-level points and caveats: Tumor-blood pairs (like tumor-adjacent pairs) overlapped less than tumor region pairs did.

V lost 10 bases, J lost 1 base, and 9 bases stayed unmatched. The CDR3 covers 14 residues. Concerning this clonotype: What it recognizes is unknown.

With a constant-region primer, TCR beta cDNA was made from 450 to 650 ng of total RNA. Investigators got TCR beta libraries out of three nested multiplex PCR rounds, done with slightly modified ARM-PCR. With TRBV1-TRBV30 forward primers and a C-beta reverse primer, the first two PCR rounds were run for roughly 9 cycles each. TCRdb recomputed calls from the multiplex PCR reads with MiXCR, one row per CDR3 protein. The table includes tens of thousands of distinct CDR3 sequences, roughly 80% detected once. RNA and DNA were co-extracted from approximately 20-30 mg of unsorted bulk tissue. Sequenced sample: liver tumor tissue from sampling region 4. Documented subset: tumor region T4, right-lateral pole. The receptor's source is a man in his forties with primary liver carcinoma and hepatitis B virus infection. The V and J genes are TRBV12-3 or TRBV12-4 and TRBJ2-5, with 7 bases identical to TRBD1. In nucleotides, the CDR3 is TGTGCCAATGTTCAGGGACAGTCCCAAGAGACCCAGTACTTC. Translating gives CANVQGQSQETQYF.